This T cell receptor (beta chain) was captured by sequencing in a study of OX40 agonist ivuxolimab in advanced cancers. With respect to this clone: Its antigen remains unidentified.

Study-level findings and limits: A proportion of nonresponders additionally exhibited low normalized T-cell clonal expansion.

Only in-frame clones appear in the TCRdb table, and some are missing; sequencing was by immunoSEQ multiplex PCR. This table has roughly 68,000 clones, roughly 80% appearing once. The CDR3 is made up of 15 amino acids. Trimming took 4 bases from V and 1 from J; bases not matched to a gene: 5. CDR1 is SGHRS and CDR2 is YFSETQ in the germline V gene. The sample here was CD4+ or CD8+ T cells sorted from blood, taken in a trial of the OX40 agonist ivuxolimab. The TCR originated in an adult with an advanced solid tumor such as melanoma, head and neck, liver or kidney cancer. The rearrangement joins TRBV5-1 to TRBJ2-5; 9 bases agree with TRBD1. CDR3 region: CASSRQGDSQETQYF. Here the CDR3 DNA reads TGCGCCAGCAGCCGACAGGGGGATTCCCAAGAGACCCAGTACTTC.